This TCR beta chain was sequenced for a study of breast tumors, draining lymph nodes, adjacent tissues. V lost 9 bases and J 7 bases, leaving 5 bases between the germline ends. The CDR3 has 9 residues. Germline CDR1 and CDR2: KGHDR and SFDVKD. A single record per CDR3 protein comes from TCRdb applying MiXCR to the multiplex PCR reads. The sample contains under 250,000 distinct CDR3 sequences, around 32% of which appear only once. This clonotype was seen ten or more times. The lymph nodes were axillary draining lymph nodes from breast cancer patients. J is TRBJ1-2 and V is TRBV24-1, with D possibly matching TRBD1 (5 bases). The TCR was taken from a female donor with breast cancer. Some clones in this sample may be carry-over from other donors' samples. The sequenced material came from axillary lymph node tissue. Here the CDR3 reads CATQGGYTF. The DNA for the CDR3 is TGTGCCACCCAGGGTGGCTACACCTTC.